Shown below are 7 T cell receptor beta chains from a single sample sequenced in a study of PD-1 blockade in classical Hodgkin lymphoma (dated by TCRdb to 2019 to 2021). Library preparation was by the immunoSEQ multiplex PCR assay. TCRdb's version of the immuneACCESS table is confined to in-frame rearrangements and falls short of the full clone set. An unresolved V gene accounts for under half of the shortfall where checked; the remainder is of unknown origin. This sample comprises about 40,000 clones, around four fifths of them detected only once. The top ten hold about an eighth of the sample. The sample's time point, from its label and the paper: cycle 1 day 1 (C1D1), immediately before nivolumab initiation. Every trial patient had relapsed after autologous stem cell transplantation, and cohorts A, B and C differed in prior brentuximab vedotin exposure. Sample: peripheral blood mononuclear cells (PBMCs), taken at baseline. All receptors derive from a human donor with classical Hodgkin lymphoma.

The chain employs TRBV7-7 and TRBJ2-5; D perhaps matches TRBD2 (5 bases). Germline V gives CDR1 SSHAT, CDR2 FNYEAQ (reference sequence). The V end lost 0 bases, the J end lost 5 bases, and 7 bases lay between the germline ends. This CDR3 comprises 13 residues. The chain's CDR3 is CASSLAGAETQYF. The CDR3 DNA is TGTGCCAGCAGCTTAGCGGGAGCTGAGACCCAGTACTTC.

This clone appeared once. The chain recombines TRBV12-5 with TRBJ2-1; the match to TRBD2 covers 8 bases. The germline gives CDR1 LGHNT, CDR2 FRNRAP. The CDR3 runs to 17 residues. V shed 0 bases, J shed 7 bases, and the junction held 11 bases outside the gene matches. CDR3 sequence reads: CASGLVLRTSIVNEQFF. CDR3 nucleotides: TGTGCTAGTGGTTTGGTACTAAGGACTAGCATTGTAAATGAGCAGTTCTTC. Variable domain in full (rest from reference TRBV12-5 and TRBJ2-1): DARVTQTPRHKVTEMGQEVTMRCQPILGHNTVFWYRQTMMQGLELLAYFRNRAPLDDSGMPKDRFSAEMPDATLATLKIQPSEPRDSAVYFCASGLVLRTSIVNEQFFGPGTRLTVL.

This clone is a singleton in its sample. The chain carries TRBV4-3 and TRBJ1-1; D not certain. The V end lost 5 bases, the J end lost 2 bases, and 9 bases lay between the germline ends. CDR3 size: 13 residues. Germline V gene sequence: CDR1 LGHNA, CDR2 YSLEER. The CDR3 nucleotides are TGCGCCAGCAGCTCGGAGTTCAACACTGAAGCTTTCTTT. Its protein product is CASSSEFNTEAFF.

The rearrangement joins TRBV7-6 to TRBJ1-3; D possibly corresponds to TRBD1 (5 bases). The CDR3 spans 16 residues. Trimming removed 5 bases from V and 4 bases from J, with 18 bases in between. The germline CDR1 and CDR2 sequences are SGHVS and FNYEAQ. CDR3 nucleotide sequence: TGTGCCAGCAGCGCCTACGGCGGCAGGGTGGGAAACACCATATATTTT. Its translation is CASSAYGGRVGNTIYF.

This clone was picked up a small number of times. This sequence joins TRBV7-9 and TRBJ1-2; D unclear. CDR1 is SEHNR, CDR2 FQNEAQ, per germline (reference sequence). V was trimmed by 3 bases and J by 5 bases, leaving 7 bases between them. The length of the CDR3 is 12 residues. The CDR3 bases are TGTGCCAGCAGCTTGGGTCGGTATGGCTACACCTTC. This sequence encodes CASSLGRYGYTF.

This clone has a single count. This rearrangement joins TRBV15 to TRBJ1-1; TRBD1 might be the D (5 bases). This CDR3 contains 13 residues. V lost 5 bases and J lost 13, with 20 bases in between. Germline V gene sequence: CDR1 LNHNV, CDR2 YYDKDF (reference sequence). This CDR3 is CATSRFGTKQVFF. The CDR3 nucleotides are TGTGCCACCAGCCGATTTGGTACCAAACAGGTTTTCTTT.

This clone was recorded many times. The V call is TRBV2, the J call TRBJ2-5; TRBD2 matches at 7 bases. The germline gives CDR1 SNHLY, CDR2 FYNNEI. CDR3 length: 13 amino acids. The ends lost 7 bases at V and 5 bases at J; junction bases unmatched: 7. CDR3 nucleotides: TGTGCCAGCACATACTCCGGGGGGGAGACCCAGTACTTC. Protein: CASTYSGGETQYF.